Listed here are 10 T cell receptor beta chains from one sample, sequenced in a study of PD-1 blockade in classical Hodgkin lymphoma. Time point meaning: cycle 4 day 1 (C4D1), after 5 to 7 weeks of nivolumab. No patient escaped relapse after autologous stem cell transplantation, and brentuximab vedotin exposure varied. The data were produced by immunoSEQ multiplex PCR, yet TCRdb's version contains in-frame clones alone and is incomplete. The sample includes 25,000 or so clones, roughly 90% seen only once; the top ten take around 25%. Source: peripheral blood mononuclear cells (PBMCs), taken before the fourth cycle of nivolumab. The receptors here all came from a human donor with classical Hodgkin lymphoma.

The rearrangement joins TRBV9 to TRBJ2-3; TRBD2 might be the D (5 bases). CDR1 and CDR2 (germline): SGDLS, YYNGEE. The CDR3 consists of 14 residues. V was shortened by 0 bases and J by 8 bases, with 13 bases between the two germline ends. CDR3 bases: TGTGCCAGCAGCGTAGGGGAGCACACGGGTACGCAGTATTTT. Translating gives CASSVGEHTGTQYF.

The chain employs TRBV30 and TRBJ2-5, with D tentatively TRBD2 (7 bases). V was pared by 2 bases and J by 5 bases, with 15 bases between. Per the germline V gene, CDR1 is GTSNPN and CDR2 is SVGIG (reference sequence). The CDR3 length is 14 residues. Written as DNA, the CDR3 is TGTGCCTGGAGTATGGGGGGGGCTGGGGAGACCCAGTACTTC. Amino acids: CAWSMGGAGETQYF.

The chain employs TRBV6-4 and TRBJ1-2; 7 bases are shared with TRBD1. Losses at the gene ends were 0 bases for V and 5 bases for J; bases not matched to a gene: 9. The CDR3 sequence is 16 residues long. Looked up from germline, CDR1 is MRHNA and CDR2 is SNTAGT. CDR3 loop: CASSDSTGIPWYGYTF. CDR3 nucleotides: TGTGCCAGCAGTGACTCGACAGGGATCCCTTGGTATGGCTACACCTTC.

The chain combines TRBV5-1 with TRBJ2-3; the D gene is possibly TRBD2 (5 bases). The CDR3 extends over 17 amino acids. In germline, CDR1 is SGHRS, CDR2 YFSETQ. The V gene lost 3 bases and the J gene lost 2 bases, with 19 bases spanning the gap. The CDR3, as DNA: TGCGCCAGCAGCTACGGGCTGGGTAGCGCCTACACAGATACGCAGTATTTT. Translation: CASSYGLGSAYTDTQYF.

The chain combines TRBV4-2 with TRBJ2-7, with 7 bases identical to TRBD1. Germline lookup yields CDR1 LGHNA and CDR2 YNFKEQ. V was pared by 6 bases and J by 2 bases, with 4 bases of the junction left unmatched. The CDR3 covers 13 residues. The DNA for the CDR3 is TGTGCCAGCAGTCAGACAGGGCCCTACGAGCAGTACTTC. It specifies CASSQTGPYEQYF.

J is TRBJ1-1 and V is TRBV7-3; D is undetermined. Germline V gene data show CDR1 as SGHTA and CDR2 as FQGTGA. The V end lost 2 bases, the J end lost 0 bases, and 10 bases lay between the germline ends. The CDR3 runs to 15 residues. The CDR3 DNA reads as TGTGCCAGCAGCTTACGGCAGATCATGAACACTGAAGCTTTCTTT. Encoded protein: CASSLRQIMNTEAFF.

The CDR3 bases are TGTGCCAGCAGCGGGGGGCCAGGCACCGGGGAGCTGTTTTTT. Protein: CASSGGPGTGELFF. This sequence joins TRBV11-1 and TRBJ2-2; D may correspond to TRBD1 or TRBD2 (6 bases each). Per the germline V gene, CDR1 is SGHAT and CDR2 is FQDESV (reference sequence). Trimming stripped 5 bases from V and 4 bases from J, with 11 bases between. This CDR3 is built from 14 residues.

The V gene is TRBV11-2, the J gene TRBJ2-6; D possibly matches TRBD1 or TRBD2 (5 bases each). Germline lookup yields CDR1 SGHAT and CDR2 FQNNGV. V was shortened by 5 bases and J by 0 bases, with 14 bases between the two germline ends. The CDR3 runs to 17 residues. CDR3 loop: CASSTRDRDSGANVLTF. Here the CDR3 DNA reads TGTGCCAGCAGCACCCGGGACCGAGACTCTGGGGCCAACGTCCTGACTTTC.

V gene TRBV12-5 combines with J gene TRBJ1-1; tentative D call: TRBD1 (5 bases). Trimming removed 0 bases at V and 5 bases at J, with 13 bases between. The CDR3 contains 15 residues. The germline gives CDR1 LGHNT, CDR2 FRNRAP. CDR3: CASGLVFGGWTEAFF. The CDR3 region has the DNA TGTGCTAGTGGTTTGGTTTTCGGGGGATGGACTGAAGCTTTCTTT.

This chain links TRBV2 with TRBJ2-1; D could derive from TRBD1 or TRBD2 (5 bases each). Germline assignment: CDR1 SNHLY and CDR2 FYNNEI. The length of the CDR3 is 16 residues. V lost 6 bases, J lost 4 bases, and 19 bases lay in between. In DNA form, the CDR3 reads TGTGCCAGCAGCGATAGGGGAGATCCGATATACAATGAGCAGTTCTTC. Protein: CASSDRGDPIYNEQFF.